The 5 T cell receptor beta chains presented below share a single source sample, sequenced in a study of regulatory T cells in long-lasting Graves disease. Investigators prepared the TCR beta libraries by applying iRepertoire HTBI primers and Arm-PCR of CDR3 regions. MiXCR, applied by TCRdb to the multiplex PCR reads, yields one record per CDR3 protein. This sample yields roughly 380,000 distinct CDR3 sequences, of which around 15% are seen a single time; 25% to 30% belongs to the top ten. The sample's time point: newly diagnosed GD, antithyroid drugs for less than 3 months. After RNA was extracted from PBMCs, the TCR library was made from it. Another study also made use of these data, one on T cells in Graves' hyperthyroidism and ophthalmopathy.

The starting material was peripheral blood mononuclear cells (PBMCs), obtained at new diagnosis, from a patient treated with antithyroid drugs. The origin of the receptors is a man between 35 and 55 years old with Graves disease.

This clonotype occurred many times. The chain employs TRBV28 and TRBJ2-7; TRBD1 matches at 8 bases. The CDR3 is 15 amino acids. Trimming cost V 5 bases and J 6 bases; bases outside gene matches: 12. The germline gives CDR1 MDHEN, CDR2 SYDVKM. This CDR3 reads CASSDRGRRGAEQYF. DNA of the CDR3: TGTGCCAGCAGTGACAGGGGCCGACGTGGGGCCGAGCAGTACTTC.

CDR3 amino acids: CSARELTDGYTF. The CDR3, as DNA: TGCAGTGCTAGAGAGCTCACAGATGGCTACACCTTC. This chain connects TRBV20-1 to TRBJ1-2, with no clear D. CDR3 length: 12 residues. Germline V CDR1 and CDR2: DFQATT, SNEGSKA (reference sequence). The V gene lost 0 bases and the J gene lost 6 bases, with 8 bases spanning the gap.

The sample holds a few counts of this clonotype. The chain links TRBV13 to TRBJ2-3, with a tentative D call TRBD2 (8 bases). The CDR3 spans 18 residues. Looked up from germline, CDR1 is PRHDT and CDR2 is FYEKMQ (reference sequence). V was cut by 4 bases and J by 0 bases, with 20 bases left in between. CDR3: CASSSHGRGPVSTDTQYF. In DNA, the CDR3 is TGTGCCAGCAGCTCTCACGGGAGGGGGCCAGTTAGCACAGATACGCAGTATTTT. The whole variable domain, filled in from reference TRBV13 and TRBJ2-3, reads AAGVIQSPRHLIKEKRETATLKCYPIPRHDTVYWYQQGPGQDPQFLISFYEKMQSDKGSIPDRFSAQQFSDYHSELNMSSLELGDSALYFCASSSHGRGPVSTDTQYFGPGTRLTVL.

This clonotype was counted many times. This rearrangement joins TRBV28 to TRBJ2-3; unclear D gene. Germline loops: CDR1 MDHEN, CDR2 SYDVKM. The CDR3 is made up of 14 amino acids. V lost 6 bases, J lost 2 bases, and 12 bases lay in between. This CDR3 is CASSPSDYTDTQYF. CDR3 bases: TGTGCCAGCAGCCCCTCTGATTACACAGATACGCAGTATTTT.

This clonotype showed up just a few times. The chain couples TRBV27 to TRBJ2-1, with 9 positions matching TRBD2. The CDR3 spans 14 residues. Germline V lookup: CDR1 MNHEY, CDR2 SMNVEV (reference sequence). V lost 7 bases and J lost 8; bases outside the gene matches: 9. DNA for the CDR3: TGTGCCAGCAATTATCGGACTAGCGTAGATGAGCAGTTCTTC. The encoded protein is CASNYRTSVDEQFF.